This section outlines one TCR beta chain sequence together with its context. Germline CDR1 reads SGHRS; CDR2 reads YFSETQ. There are 16 residues in the CDR3. These data belong to a study of monozygotic twins with inflammatory bowel disease. TCRdb reworked the 5' RACE reads into one entry per CDR3 protein, no DNA. The specimen's table records some 170,000 distinct CDR3 sequences. The sequenced sample was blood. This clonotype was obtained from a human donor with ulcerative colitis or Crohn's disease, or a healthy co-twin of an affected twin (not recorded which). The V call is TRBV5-1, the J call TRBJ2-7; without DNA, the TCRdb call of TRBD1 cannot be checked. The CDR3 reads CASSLDAGGLPYEQYF.